The following is a T cell receptor (beta chain) sequence with its context. What it binds is not known. In the PCR, 60 Vbeta and 13 Jbeta primers were used. Sequenced by immunoSEQ multiplex PCR; TCRdb stores in-frame clones only, minus some. This sample has 140,000 to 150,000 clones; roughly 80% occur once, and the top ten carry 10% to 15%. This sample is drawn from a study of cytomegalovirus exposure and HLA in healthy donors. Study details: Among about 179 million T cells, an earlier analysis found 120 million or so unique TCR beta sequences.

CDR3 size: 16 residues. Looked up from germline, CDR1 is MNHEY and CDR2 is SMNVEV (reference sequence). The V and J ends lost 4 bases and 0 bases respectively, with 10 bases between them. The study's findings and limits: Most TCR beta V segments were productive about 90% or about 30% of the time in an earlier analysis. TCR beta chains numbering roughly 150 were designated cytomegalovirus-associated. Presence/absence analyses assumed roughly uniform sequencing depth across donors.

Material: PBMCs. The source is a man aged 35 to 55 in good health and CMV-seropositive. The chain is built from TRBV27 and TRBJ2-6, with D possibly matching TRBD1 (6 bases). This chain's CDR3 is CASSSQGLSGANVLTF. The CDR3 DNA follows: TGTGCCAGCAGTTCGCAGGGGCTCTCTGGGGCCAACGTCCTGACTTTC.